This T cell receptor beta chain came from a study of blood T cell repertoires in COVID-19. The wider study: Sources were T cells, B-cell-depleted T cells, or PBMCs; the material itself was cDNA or gDNA.

Here immunoSEQ multiplex PCR was the method, and the copy in TCRdb shows in-frame clones only, minus some. Of around 220,000 clones in the sample, approximately 86% were seen once. The cohort comprised adults aged 18 to 89 years residing in about two dozen US areas. Cohorts were determined from participant-reported clinical history. Germline-derived CDR1 and CDR2 are MDHEN and SYDVKM. This CDR3 region has 14 residues. V was cut by 7 bases and J by 8 bases, with 18 bases left in between. The clonotype originates from a woman between 50 and 59 years old with acute COVID-19. The sequencing sample was made of PBMCs or T cells enriched from blood (not recorded which). This rearrangement joins TRBV28 to TRBJ2-1; maybe TRBD2 (5 bases). The CDR3 DNA is TGTGCCAGCACCCCGGTGGGAGAGGTTGATGAGCAGTTCTTC. Its protein product is CASTPVGEVDEQFF.